The 14 T cell receptor beta chains reported below all come from one sample, sequenced in a study of human T cells and chemical hapten exposure. Time point: patch test 3, about 24 weeks after DPC sensitization. The sample's treatment: therapeutic diphenylcyclopropenone sensitization with weekly scalp DPC. TCRdb processed the RACE reads anew with MiXCR; each CDR3 protein has one entry. In the table there are more than 85,000 distinct CDR3 sequences, under 40% of which are singletons. The sequencing used whole blood, collected in connection with sensitization to the hapten diphenylcyclopropenone (DPC). The receptors stem from a middle-aged man with alopecia areata. Some clones in this sample may be carry-over from other donors' samples.

V gene TRBV7-2 combines with J gene TRBJ2-3, with D possibly being TRBD1 (6 bases). The V and J ends lost 4 bases and 6 bases respectively, with 8 bases between them. Germline V gene sequence: CDR1 SGHTA, CDR2 FQGNSA. This CDR3 contains 12 residues. The CDR3 here is CASSSQGDTQYF. The CDR3 bases are TGTGCCAGCAGCTCTCAGGGGGATACGCAGTATTTT.

V gene TRBV20-1 combines with J gene TRBJ2-1, with 11 bases identical to TRBD1. There are 15 residues in the CDR3. CDR1 and CDR2 from the germline V gene are DFQATT and SNEGSKA (reference sequence). V was clipped by 5 bases and J by 5 bases; unmatched bases: 8. CDR3 in amino acids: CSAEPGTGGHNEQFF. DNA of the CDR3: TGCAGTGCTGAACCCGGGACAGGGGGACACAATGAGCAGTTCTTC.

The chain carries TRBV3-1 and TRBJ2-1; unclear D gene. The V end was cut by 1 base, the J end by 4 bases, with 8 bases between. The CDR3 covers 14 residues. The germline gives CDR1 LGHDT, CDR2 YNNKEL (reference sequence). The CDR3 spells CASSQGRGYNEQFF. CDR3 in DNA: TGTGCCAGCAGCCAAGGGCGTGGATACAATGAGCAGTTCTTC.

This chain links TRBV11-2 with TRBJ1-1, with 7 bases fitting TRBD1. The CDR3 length is 14 residues. Germline CDR1 SGHAT, CDR2 FQNNGV. The V segment lost 4 bases and the J segment 4 bases; nucleotides outside the gene matches: 6. Here the CDR3 reads CASSSGTVSTEAFF. The CDR3 DNA reads as TGTGCCAGCAGCTCCGGGACAGTGAGCACTGAAGCTTTCTTT. The full variable domain, completed using reference TRBV11-2 and TRBJ1-1, is EAGVAQSPRYKIIEKRQSVAFWCNPISGHATLYWYQQILGQGPKLLIQFQNNGVVDDSQLPKDRFSAERLKGVDSTLKIQPAKLEDSAVYLCASSSGTVSTEAFFGQGTRLTVV.

This clonotype has only a few counts. V gene TRBV11-2 combines with J gene TRBJ2-5; a weak D match, TRBD1 (6 bases). V was clipped by 4 bases and J by 1 base, with 13 bases between them. The CDR3 length is 15 residues. Looked up from germline, CDR1 is SGHAT and CDR2 is FQNNGV. This CDR3 reads CASSSGQRSQETQYF. The CDR3, as DNA: TGTGCCAGCAGCTCAGGACAGCGATCCCAAGAGACCCAGTACTTC. The variable domain in full, completed from reference TRBV11-2 and TRBJ2-5, reads EAGVAQSPRYKIIEKRQSVAFWCNPISGHATLYWYQQILGQGPKLLIQFQNNGVVDDSQLPKDRFSAERLKGVDSTLKIQPAKLEDSAVYLCASSSGQRSQETQYFGPGTRLLVL.

The chain is built from TRBV7-2 and TRBJ2-7, with D uncertain. V lost 1 base to trimming and J lost 9 bases, with 7 bases between them. The CDR3 contains 11 residues. Germline V lookup: CDR1 SGHTA, CDR2 FQGNSA. CDR3 DNA: TGTGCCAGCAGCTTAGACGGCCTGCAGTACTTC. Its translation is CASSLDGLQYF.

V usage is TRBV20-1 and J usage is TRBJ1-1, with 9 bases fitting TRBD1. This CDR3 region has 15 residues. Germline CDR1 is DFQATT and CDR2 is SNEGSKA (reference sequence). V shed 2 bases and J 0 bases; nucleotides not matched to a gene: 4. CDR3: CSARRGQGMNTEAFF. DNA of the CDR3: TGCAGTGCTAGAAGGGGACAGGGCATGAACACTGAAGCTTTCTTT.

This chain uses TRBV7-9 with TRBJ1-1, with D tentatively TRBD1 (5 bases). Trimming left V 3 bases short and J 11 bases short, with 13 bases between. The germline V gene has CDR1 SEHNR and CDR2 FQNEAQ (reference sequence). This CDR3 is built from 12 residues. CDR3: CASSFGAREAFF. In DNA, the CDR3 is TGTGCCAGCAGCTTTGGGGCCAGGGAGGCTTTCTTT.

This clonotype came up a few times. The chain recombines TRBV4-1 with TRBJ1-1, with D tentatively TRBD1 (6 bases). CDR1 is MGHRA, CDR2 YSYEKL, per germline. This CDR3 is built from 15 residues. V gave up 4 bases and J gave up 5 bases, with 17 bases separating them. CDR3 sequence: CASSLGALTGTEAFF. CDR3 bases: TGCGCCAGCAGCCTGGGCGCTTTAACAGGGACTGAAGCTTTCTTT.

The CDR3 DNA reads as TGTGCCAGCAGCTTAGCAGGGCTAGGCGCGTTGGGGCAGTTCTTC. Protein sequence: CASSLAGLGALGQFF. J is TRBJ2-1 and V is TRBV7-2; D call uncertain. Trimming stripped 0 bases from V and 12 bases from J, with 18 bases between. The germline gives CDR1 SGHTA, CDR2 FQGNSA. The CDR3 runs to 15 residues.

This clonotype was counted once. V and J are TRBV7-9 and TRBJ1-1, with D uncertain. V was trimmed by 11 bases and J by 1 base, leaving 11 bases between them. CDR1 is SEHNR, CDR2 FQNEAQ, per germline (reference sequence). The CDR3 length is 12 residues. Written as DNA, the CDR3 is TGTGCCTTAAAAGGCCCGAACACTGAAGCTTTCTTT. It encodes CALKGPNTEAFF.

The chain recombines TRBV21-1 with TRBJ2-7; the D call TRBD2 from the table was never checked on the DNA. TRBV21-1 is a known pseudogene. The CDR3 is made up of 16 amino acids. CDR3 in DNA: TGTGCCAGCAGGCGGATTCGGACTGCTACATCCTACGAGCAGTACTTC. It yields the protein CASRRIRTATSYEQYF.

The CDR3 DNA sequence: TGTGCCAGCAGTTACGGCAGGGGTGTCTACGAGCAGTACGTC. It encodes CASSYGRGVYEQYV. V and J are TRBV6-6 and TRBJ2-7; possibly TRBD1 for D (6 bases). Germline V gene data show CDR1 as MNHNY and CDR2 as SVGAGI (reference sequence). Trimming removed 2 bases at V and 3 bases at J, with 11 bases between. The CDR3 contains 14 residues.

This clonotype has a handful of counts. This chain joins TRBV11-2 and TRBJ2-6; D could derive from TRBD1 or TRBD2 (5 bases each). Deletions cut 7 bases from V and 2 bases from J, with 18 bases between. The CDR3 consists of 17 residues. CDR1 and CDR2 (germline): SGHAT, FQNNGV. Here the CDR3 reads CASKLGTYDPGANVLTF. The CDR3 DNA follows: TGTGCCAGCAAGTTAGGGACGTACGATCCTGGGGCCAACGTCCTGACTTTC.